This T cell receptor beta chain stems from a study of regulatory T cells in long-lasting Graves disease. Points from the study as a whole: Persistent cases favored TRBV28, TRBJ1-2 and TRBJ2-5. The work looked only at peripheral blood and did not look at thyroid tissue. Results may be inaccurate due to the small sample size.

The trim removed 5 bases at V and 6 bases at J, leaving 7 bases unmatched. CDR3 size: 14 residues. Germline V CDR1 and CDR2: LNHNV, YYDKDF (reference sequence). As to this clonotype: Antigen specificity is unknown.

The time point: newly diagnosed GD, antithyroid drugs for less than 3 months. PBMC RNA was the source of the TCR library. Both iRepertoire HTBI primers and Arm-PCR of CDR3 regions were used to build the TCR beta libraries. How the authors handled the data: Across the samples, identification revealed 60 to 75 TRBV and more than 11 TRBJ segments. From the multiplex PCR reads, TCRdb called clonotypes with MiXCR, one entry per CDR3 protein. Here the V and J calls rest on TCRdb's processing, not on the authors' analysis. The table lists fewer than 350,000 distinct CDR3 sequences, over 15% of them singletons.

This TCR was recovered from a female donor with Graves disease. The input for sequencing was peripheral blood mononuclear cells (PBMCs), taken at new diagnosis, from a patient treated with antithyroid drugs. The chain has TRBV15 and TRBJ2-7, with 10 positions matching TRBD2. This CDR3 reads CATSETGTSAEQYF. DNA for the CDR3: TGTGCCACCAGCGAAACCGGGACTAGCGCCGAGCAGTACTTC.